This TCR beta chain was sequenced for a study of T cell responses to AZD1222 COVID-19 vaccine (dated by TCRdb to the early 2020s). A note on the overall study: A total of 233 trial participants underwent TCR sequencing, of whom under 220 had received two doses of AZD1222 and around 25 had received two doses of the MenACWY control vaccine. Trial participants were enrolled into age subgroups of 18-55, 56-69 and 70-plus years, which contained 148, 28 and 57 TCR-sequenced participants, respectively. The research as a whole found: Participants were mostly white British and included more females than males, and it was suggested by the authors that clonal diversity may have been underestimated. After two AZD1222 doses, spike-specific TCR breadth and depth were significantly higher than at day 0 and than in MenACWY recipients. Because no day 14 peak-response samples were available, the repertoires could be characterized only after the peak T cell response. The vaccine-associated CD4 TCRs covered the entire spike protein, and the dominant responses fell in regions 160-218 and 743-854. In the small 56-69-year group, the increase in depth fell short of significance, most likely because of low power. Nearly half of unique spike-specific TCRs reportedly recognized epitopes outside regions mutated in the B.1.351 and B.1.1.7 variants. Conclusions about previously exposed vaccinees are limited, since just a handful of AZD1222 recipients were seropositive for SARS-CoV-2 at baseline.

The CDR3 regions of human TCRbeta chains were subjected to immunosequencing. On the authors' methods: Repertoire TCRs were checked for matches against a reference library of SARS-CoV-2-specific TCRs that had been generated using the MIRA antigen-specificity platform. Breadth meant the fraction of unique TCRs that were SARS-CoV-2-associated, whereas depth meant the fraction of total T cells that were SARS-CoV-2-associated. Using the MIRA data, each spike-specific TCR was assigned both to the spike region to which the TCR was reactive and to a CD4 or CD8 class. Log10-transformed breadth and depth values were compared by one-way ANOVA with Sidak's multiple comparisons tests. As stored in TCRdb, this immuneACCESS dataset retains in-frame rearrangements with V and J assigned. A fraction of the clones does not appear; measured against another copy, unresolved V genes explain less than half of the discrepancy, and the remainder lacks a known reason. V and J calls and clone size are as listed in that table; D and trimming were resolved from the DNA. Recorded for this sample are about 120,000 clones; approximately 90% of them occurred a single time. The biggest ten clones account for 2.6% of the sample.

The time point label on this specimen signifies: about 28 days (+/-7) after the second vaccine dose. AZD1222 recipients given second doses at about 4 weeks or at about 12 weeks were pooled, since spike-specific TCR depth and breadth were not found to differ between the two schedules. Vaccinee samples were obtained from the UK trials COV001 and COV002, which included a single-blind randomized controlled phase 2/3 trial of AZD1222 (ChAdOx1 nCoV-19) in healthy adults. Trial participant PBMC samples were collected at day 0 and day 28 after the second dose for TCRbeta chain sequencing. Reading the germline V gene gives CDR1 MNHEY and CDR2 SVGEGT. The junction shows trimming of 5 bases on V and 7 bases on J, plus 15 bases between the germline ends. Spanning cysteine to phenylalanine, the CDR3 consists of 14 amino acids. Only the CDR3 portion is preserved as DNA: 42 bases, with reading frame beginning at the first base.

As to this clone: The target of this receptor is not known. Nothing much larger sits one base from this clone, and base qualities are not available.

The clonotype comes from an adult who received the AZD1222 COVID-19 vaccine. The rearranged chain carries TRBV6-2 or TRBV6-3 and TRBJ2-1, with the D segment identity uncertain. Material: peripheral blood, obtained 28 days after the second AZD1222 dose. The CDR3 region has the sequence CASSQTRSGNEQFF. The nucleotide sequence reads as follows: TGTGCCAGCAGTCAAACCCGCTCCGGGAATGAGCAGTTCTTC.